The rows below give T cell receptor beta chains drawn from one sample of a study of blood T cell repertoires in COVID-19. The method was immunoSEQ multiplex PCR; TCRdb's version includes in-frame clones alone and lacks a portion of them. This table holds 400,000 to 450,000 clones, around 87% found once. Sequences were obtained from PBMCs or T cells enriched from blood (not recorded which). These receptors all come from a man younger than 40 who had recovered from COVID-19. CDR3s include the opening cysteine and the closing phenylalanine or tryptophan. A D gene is named only where the DNA matches it firmly.

J gene: TRBJ1-3
V gene: TRBV28
D gene: -
CDR3 protein: CASSPSFMGSRGNTIYF
CDR3 DNA: TGTGCCAGCAGTCCCAGTTTTATGGGGAGCCGAGGAAACACCATATATTTT

J gene: TRBJ1-3
V gene: TRBV15
D gene: -
CDR3 protein: CATSSAGAYSGNTIYF
CDR3 DNA: TGTGCCACCAGCAGCGCAGGGGCTTACTCTGGAAACACCATATATTTT

J gene: TRBJ1-4
V gene: TRBV12-3/TRBV12-4
D gene: -
CDR3 protein: CASRHITGEKLFF
CDR3 DNA: TGTGCCAGCAGACACATAACAGGTGAAAAACTGTTTTTT

J gene: TRBJ2-3
V gene: TRBV7-9
D gene: TRBD2
CDR3 protein: CASSSRVLAGVDTQYF
CDR3 DNA: TGTGCCAGCAGCTCAAGGGTGCTAGCGGGAGTAGATACGCAGTATTTT

J gene: TRBJ2-7
V gene: TRBV28
D gene: -
CDR3 protein: CASSAGTGGSIYYEQYF
CDR3 DNA: TGTGCCAGCAGTGCCGGGACAGGCGGGAGCATTTACTACGAGCAGTACTTC

J gene: TRBJ1-4
V gene: TRBV2
D gene: -
CDR3 protein: CASSIREKLFF
CDR3 DNA: TGTGCCAGCAGCATCAGGGAAAAACTGTTTTTT

J gene: TRBJ2-2
V gene: TRBV28
D gene: TRBD1
CDR3 protein: CASSIPPGQGNTGELFF
CDR3 DNA: TGTGCCAGCAGCATCCCTCCGGGACAGGGGAACACCGGGGAGCTGTTTTTT

J gene: TRBJ2-1
V gene: TRBV24-1
D gene: TRBD2
CDR3 protein: CATSLSGRGYNEQFF
CDR3 DNA: TGTGCCACCTCTCTCAGCGGGAGGGGGTACAATGAGCAGTTCTTC

J gene: TRBJ2-5
V gene: TRBV15
D gene: -
CDR3 protein: CATSRGGFGETQYF
CDR3 DNA: TGTGCCACCAGCAGAGGAGGATTCGGGGAGACCCAGTACTTC

J gene: TRBJ2-2
V gene: TRBV3-1/TRBV3-2
D gene: TRBD1
CDR3 protein: CASSHRGQGNTGELFF
CDR3 DNA: TGTGCCAGCAGCCATCGCGGACAGGGGAACACCGGGGAGCTGTTTTTT

J gene: TRBJ2-1
V gene: TRBV4-2
D gene: TRBD2
CDR3 protein: CASSQDHGGSTYNEQFF
CDR3 DNA: TGTGCCAGCAGCCAAGATCATGGCGGGAGCACCTACAATGAGCAGTTCTTC

J gene: TRBJ1-1
V gene: TRBV2
D gene: TRBD1
CDR3 protein: CASNSFRGRFEAFF
CDR3 DNA: TGTGCCAGCAACTCCTTTAGGGGGCGTTTTGAAGCTTTCTTT

J gene: TRBJ2-2
V gene: TRBV6-5
D gene: -
CDR3 protein: CASDGIGVGELFF
CDR3 DNA: TGTGCCAGCGACGGGATCGGGGTCGGGGAGCTGTTTTTT

J gene: TRBJ2-3
V gene: TRBV30
D gene: TRBD2
CDR3 protein: CAWAGSGRVGDTQYF
CDR3 DNA: TGTGCCTGGGCCGGGTCTGGGAGGGTTGGGGATACGCAGTATTTT

J gene: TRBJ2-7
V gene: TRBV27
D gene: -
CDR3 protein: CASSNGFSYEQYF
CDR3 DNA: TGTGCCAGCAGTAACGGGTTCTCCTACGAGCAGTACTTC

J gene: TRBJ2-1
V gene: TRBV5-6
D gene: TRBD2
CDR3 protein: CASSSGLAGGNEQFF
CDR3 DNA: TGTGCCAGCAGTTCTGGACTAGCGGGAGGCAATGAGCAGTTCTTC